The rows below give T cell receptor beta chains drawn from one sample of a study of blood T cell repertoires in COVID-19. The assay was immunoSEQ multiplex PCR, and TCRdb's table has in-frame clones only and misses some. In the table there are hundreds of thousands of clones, nearly 90% of which are singletons. Sequenced input: PBMCs or T cells enriched from blood (not recorded which). These receptors were obtained from a woman aged 40-49 years with acute COVID-19. Both conserved end residues are part of each CDR3. The D gene is left open where the match is weak. For some rows the clone size is stated as once, few or many, or as a class when expanded; others skip it.

clone_size	j_call	d_call	v_call	cdr3_nt	cdr3_aa
.	TRBJ2-1	TRBD1	TRBV5-1	TGCGCCAGCAGCCAGACAGGGGGCCGTAGCTCCTACAATGAGCAGTTCTTC	CASSQTGGRSSYNEQFF
.	TRBJ1-6	TRBD1	TRBV13	TGTGCCAGCAGCTTAGGATATGGGACAGGGATTTCACCCCTCCACTTT	CASSLGYGTGISPLHF
.	TRBJ2-3	TRBD1	TRBV19	TGTGCCAGTAGTAGGATACAGGGGAACCCTGGAGGTACGCAGTATTTT	CASSRIQGNPGGTQYF
.	TRBJ1-5	TRBD1	TRBV19	TGTGCCAGTAGTATAGAACAGGGGGCTCAGCCCCAGCATTTT	CASSIEQGAQPQHF
.	TRBJ2-1	.	TRBV9	TGTGCCAGCAGCCCCCTTGGAGGGGGCTCAGTTAATGAGCAGTTCTTC	CASSPLGGGSVNEQFF
.	TRBJ2-7	.	TRBV18	TGTGCCAGCTCACTACAGAACTACGAGCAGTACTTC	CASSLQNYEQYF
.	TRBJ2-3	TRBD2	TRBV7-8	TGTGCCAGCAGACCTGAAAGCGGGGGAGGCACAGATACGCAGTATTTT	CASRPESGGGTDTQYF
.	TRBJ1-2	TRBD1	TRBV10-3	TGTGCCATCAGTGAACAAGTAGGGACAGGGAACTATGGCTACACCTTC	CAISEQVGTGNYGYTF
once	TRBJ2-1	.	TRBV30	TGTGCCGGCCTAAGCGGCCTCCACAATGAGCAGTTCTTC	CAGLSGLHNEQFF
.	TRBJ1-2	TRBD1	TRBV2	TGTGCCAGCAGTGCGGACAGGCCTAACTATGGCTACACCTTC	CASSADRPNYGYTF
.	TRBJ1-5	.	TRBV24-1	TGTGCCACGGGGGACTTAGGGGCCAATCAGCCCCAGCATTTT	CATGDLGANQPQHF
.	TRBJ1-1	.	TRBV20-1	TGCAGTGCTAGAGATCGACAGAAAGCTTTCTTT	CSARDRQKAFF
.	TRBJ1-5	TRBD1	TRBV19	TGTGCCAGTAGTCCGGGACAGGTAGGGGTATTCCATAGCAATCAGCCCCAGCATTTT	CASSPGQVGVFHSNQPQHF
.	TRBJ1-6	.	TRBV6-2/TRBV6-3	TGTGCCAGCAGTACCCGCGACAGGCGAAACAATTCACCCCTCCACTTT	CASSTRDRRNNSPLHF
.	TRBJ1-6	TRBD1	TRBV3-1/TRBV3-2	TGTGCCAGCAGCCAAGACAGGGGGAATTCACCCCTCCACTTT	CASSQDRGNSPLHF
.	TRBJ2-1	TRBD2	TRBV5-1	TGCGCCAGCACACTCGGGGGGGCGCAAAGGAGTGAGCAGTTCTTC	CASTLGGAQRSEQFF
once	TRBJ2-5	.	TRBV5-5	TGTGCCAGCAGCTTGGTACAGGCGGCCGAGACCCAGTACTTC	CASSLVQAAETQYF
.	TRBJ1-1	.	TRBV13	TGTGCCAGCAGCTTAGCGGGGGAAGGGAACACTGAAGCTTTCTTT	CASSLAGEGNTEAFF
once	TRBJ1-3	TRBD1	TRBV5-8	TGTGCCAGCAGCTTGGTGTTCGGGACAGATTTTGGAAACACCATATATTTT	CASSLVFGTDFGNTIYF
.	TRBJ2-2	.	TRBV29-1	TGCAGCGTTGGATCAGGGGGGGAGCTGTTTTTT	CSVGSGGELFF
.	TRBJ1-2	.	TRBV5-1	TGCGCCAGCAGCTCGTCCGACAGTCGTTATGTCTATGGCTACACCTTC	CASSSSDSRYVYGYTF
.	TRBJ2-5	TRBD2	TRBV7-6	TGTGCCAGCAGCTTAGGACTAGCGGGGGGCCAAGAGACCCAGTACTTC	CASSLGLAGGQETQYF
.	TRBJ1-1	.	TRBV14	TGTGCCAGCAGCCAACATCTTGGACAGTTGAACACTGAAGCTTTCTTT	CASSQHLGQLNTEAFF
.	TRBJ1-1	.	TRBV6-5	TGTGCCAGCAGAGACCAACAGAGCATGAACACTGAAGCTTTCTTT	CASRDQQSMNTEAFF
.	TRBJ2-5	TRBD2	TRBV10-1	TGCGCCAGCAGTGAGTCGGGTACAGATGGAAGCGGGGTCCAAGAGACCCAGTACTTC	CASSESGTDGSGVQETQYF
.	TRBJ1-5	.	TRBV2	TGTGCCAGCAGTCCCAATAGCAATCAGCCCCAGCATTTT	CASSPNSNQPQHF
.	TRBJ2-1	.	TRBV7-9	TGTGCCAGCAGCCATCCTGACCGCAGCGATGAGCAGTTCTTC	CASSHPDRSDEQFF
.	TRBJ1-2	.	TRBV25-1	TGTGCCAGCAGTGAATCGACAGCCACTAACTATGGCTACACCTTC	CASSESTATNYGYTF
.	TRBJ2-2	.	TRBV5-4	TGTGCCAGCAGCTTGTCTACTAGTAGTAACACCGGGGAGCTGTTTTTT	CASSLSTSSNTGELFF
.	TRBJ2-7	TRBD1	TRBV15	TGTGCCACCAGCAGGGACAGGGGGTACGAGCAGTACTTC	CATSRDRGYEQYF
.	TRBJ1-4	.	TRBV6-1	TGTGCCAGCAGTGACGGGGAGGTGTTTGAAAAACTGTTTTTT	CASSDGEVFEKLFF
.	TRBJ2-1	.	TRBV3-1/TRBV3-2	TGTGCCAGCAGCCCCGCAAGGGGCAATGAGCAGTTCTTC	CASSPARGNEQFF
.	TRBJ2-1	TRBD1	TRBV3-1/TRBV3-2	TGTGCCAGCGGATACAGGACAGGGGACAATGAGCAGTTCTTC	CASGYRTGDNEQFF
.	TRBJ1-5	TRBD1	TRBV30	TGTGCCTGGCAGGGGGGAGATAGCAATCAGCCCCAGCATTTT	CAWQGGDSNQPQHF
.	TRBJ1-6	TRBD1	TRBV4-1	TGCGCCAGCAGCCAGACAGGGGGGTTTCGTATTGATTCACCCCTCCACTTT	CASSQTGGFRIDSPLHF
.	TRBJ2-5	.	TRBV6-2/TRBV6-3	TGTGCCAGCAGTTTTAGTAGCGTCCACCAAGAGACCCAGTACTTC	CASSFSSVHQETQYF
.	TRBJ1-1	TRBD1	TRBV30	TGTGCCTGGAGACCGGGACAGGGCAATACTGAAGCTTTCTTT	CAWRPGQGNTEAFF
.	TRBJ1-2	TRBD1	TRBV18	TGTGCCAGCTCAGCCCAGGGGGCTACGAATGGCTACACCTTC	CASSAQGATNGYTF
.	TRBJ1-5	.	TRBV7-2	TGTGCCAGCAGCTTAGAGGCCGGGAGGGGCAATCAGCCCCAGCATTTT	CASSLEAGRGNQPQHF
.	TRBJ1-2	.	TRBV6-1	TGTGCCAGCAGTGATAGCCGGTTTCTCTATGGCTACACCTTC	CASSDSRFLYGYTF
.	TRBJ1-5	.	TRBV6-1	TGTGCCAGCAGTGAAGTACCGGGATCCCAGCATTTT	CASSEVPGSQHF
.	TRBJ1-5	.	TRBV9	TGTGCCAGCAGCGTGAGTGATAGCAATCAGCCCCAGCATTTT	CASSVSDSNQPQHF
.	TRBJ2-1	.	TRBV6-5	TGTGCCAGCAGTTACAGGGGTTTCGACAATGAGCAGTTCTTC	CASSYRGFDNEQFF
.	TRBJ2-6	TRBD1	TRBV2	TGTGCCAGCAGTGCTGGACAGGGGCGCAACGTCCTGACTTTC	CASSAGQGRNVLTF
.	TRBJ2-1	TRBD2	TRBV5-1	TGCGCCAGCCGGACCGGGACTAGTAACTACAATGAGCAGTTCTTC	CASRTGTSNYNEQFF
.	TRBJ2-7	.	TRBV11-2	TGTGCCAGCAGCTTAGAGGACAGCTCCTACGAGCAGTACTTC	CASSLEDSSYEQYF
.	TRBJ2-3	TRBD2	TRBV7-2	TGTGCCAGCAGCTCCACGGGGGGGCCGGATACGCAGTATTTT	CASSSTGGPDTQYF
.	TRBJ2-3	TRBD2	TRBV9	TGTGCCAGCAGCGGCACTAGCGGGGGGTCCCCTAGCACAGATACGCAGTATTTT	CASSGTSGGSPSTDTQYF
.	TRBJ1-2	.	TRBV30	TGTGCCTGGAGTGGTGGCCACTATGGCTACACCTTC	CAWSGGHYGYTF
.	TRBJ1-2	TRBD1	TRBV6-2/TRBV6-3	TGTGCCAGCAGTTACGTCCCGGGACAGGGTTGGGCCAGAAACTATGGCTACACCTTC	CASSYVPGQGWARNYGYTF
.	TRBJ2-1	TRBD2	TRBV7-6	TGTGCCAGCAGCTTTGGGGGGGGGACCGATGAGCAGTTCTTC	CASSFGGGTDEQFF
few	TRBJ1-2	.	TRBV29-1	TGCAGCGTAGCACAGGGTCAGGGCTACACCTTC	CSVAQGQGYTF
.	TRBJ1-1	TRBD1	TRBV3-1/TRBV3-2	TGTGCCAGCAGTCCCGGGACAGTTAACACTGAAGCTTTCTTT	CASSPGTVNTEAFF